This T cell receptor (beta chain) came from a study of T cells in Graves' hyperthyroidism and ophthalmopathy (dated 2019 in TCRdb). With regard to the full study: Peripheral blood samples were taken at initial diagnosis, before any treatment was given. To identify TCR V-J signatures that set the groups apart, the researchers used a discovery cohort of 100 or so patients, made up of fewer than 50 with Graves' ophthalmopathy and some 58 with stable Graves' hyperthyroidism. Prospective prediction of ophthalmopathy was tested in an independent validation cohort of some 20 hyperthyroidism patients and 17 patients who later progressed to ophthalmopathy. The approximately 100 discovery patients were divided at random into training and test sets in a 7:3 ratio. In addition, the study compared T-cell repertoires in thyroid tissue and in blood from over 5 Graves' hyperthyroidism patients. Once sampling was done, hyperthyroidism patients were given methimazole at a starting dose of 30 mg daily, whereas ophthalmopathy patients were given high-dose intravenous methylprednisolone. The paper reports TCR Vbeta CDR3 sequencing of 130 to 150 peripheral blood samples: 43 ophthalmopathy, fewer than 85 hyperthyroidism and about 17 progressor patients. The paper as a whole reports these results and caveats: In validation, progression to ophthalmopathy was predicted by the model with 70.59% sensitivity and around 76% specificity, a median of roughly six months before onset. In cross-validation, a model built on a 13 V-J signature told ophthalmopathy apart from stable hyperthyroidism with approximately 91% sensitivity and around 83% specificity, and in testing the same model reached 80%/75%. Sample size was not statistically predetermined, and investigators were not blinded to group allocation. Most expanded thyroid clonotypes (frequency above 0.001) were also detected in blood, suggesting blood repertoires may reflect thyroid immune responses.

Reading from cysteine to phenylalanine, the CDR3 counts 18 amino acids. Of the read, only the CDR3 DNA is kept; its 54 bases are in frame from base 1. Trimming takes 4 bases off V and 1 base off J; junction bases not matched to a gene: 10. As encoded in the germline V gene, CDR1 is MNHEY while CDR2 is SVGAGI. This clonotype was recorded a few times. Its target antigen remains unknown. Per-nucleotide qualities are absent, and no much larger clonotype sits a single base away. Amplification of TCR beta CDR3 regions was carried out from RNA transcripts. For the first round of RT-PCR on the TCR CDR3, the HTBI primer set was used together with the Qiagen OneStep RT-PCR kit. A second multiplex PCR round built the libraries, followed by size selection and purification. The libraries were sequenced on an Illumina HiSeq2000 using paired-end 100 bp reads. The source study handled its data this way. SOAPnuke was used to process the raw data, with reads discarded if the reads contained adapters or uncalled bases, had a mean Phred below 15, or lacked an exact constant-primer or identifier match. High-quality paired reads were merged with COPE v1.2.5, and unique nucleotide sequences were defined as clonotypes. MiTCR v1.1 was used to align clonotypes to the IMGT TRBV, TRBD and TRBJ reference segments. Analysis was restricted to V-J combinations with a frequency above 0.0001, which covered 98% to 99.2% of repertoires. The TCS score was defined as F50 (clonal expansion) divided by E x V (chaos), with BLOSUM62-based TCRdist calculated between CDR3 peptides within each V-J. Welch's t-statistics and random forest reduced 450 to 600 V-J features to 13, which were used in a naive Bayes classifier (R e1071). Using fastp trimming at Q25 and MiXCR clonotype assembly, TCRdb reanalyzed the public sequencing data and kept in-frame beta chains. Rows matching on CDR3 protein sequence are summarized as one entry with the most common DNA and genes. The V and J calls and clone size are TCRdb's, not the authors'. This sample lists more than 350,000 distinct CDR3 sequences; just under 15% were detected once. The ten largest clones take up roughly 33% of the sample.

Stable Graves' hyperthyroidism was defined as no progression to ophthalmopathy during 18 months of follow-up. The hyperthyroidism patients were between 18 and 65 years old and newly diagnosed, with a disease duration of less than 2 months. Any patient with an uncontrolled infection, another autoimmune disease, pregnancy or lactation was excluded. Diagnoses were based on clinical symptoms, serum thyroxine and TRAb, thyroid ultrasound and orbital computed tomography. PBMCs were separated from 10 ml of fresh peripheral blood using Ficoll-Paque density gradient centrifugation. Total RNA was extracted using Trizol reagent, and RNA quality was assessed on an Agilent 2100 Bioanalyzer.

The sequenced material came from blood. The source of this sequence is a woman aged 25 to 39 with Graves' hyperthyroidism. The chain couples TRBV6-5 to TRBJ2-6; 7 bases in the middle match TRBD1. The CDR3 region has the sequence CASSSRQGTVSGANVLTF. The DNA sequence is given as TGTGCCAGCAGTTCCCGACAGGGAACGGTTTCTGGGGCCAACGTCCTGACTTTC.